This T cell receptor (beta chain) is from a study of blood T cell repertoires in COVID-19. Germline CDR1 SQVTM, CDR2 ANQGSEA. V was cut by 4 bases and J by 6 bases, with 10 bases left in between. The CDR3 extends over 12 amino acids. Repertoires were generated with immunoSEQ multiplex PCR, while TCRdb's copy carries only in-frame clones and drops some. The sample includes around 430,000 clones, about 91% of them seen just once. As for this clone: This specimen includes other DNA sequences encoding the same CDR3.

V is TRBV29-1 and J is TRBJ2-1, with TRBD2 as a possible D gene (7 bases). Specimen: peripheral blood. The receptor was isolated from a woman between 50 and 59 years old with COVID-19, enrolled during active disease. The CDR3 protein is CSVGGGANEQFF. In nucleotides, the CDR3 is TGCAGCGTTGGTGGGGGGGCCAATGAGCAGTTCTTC.